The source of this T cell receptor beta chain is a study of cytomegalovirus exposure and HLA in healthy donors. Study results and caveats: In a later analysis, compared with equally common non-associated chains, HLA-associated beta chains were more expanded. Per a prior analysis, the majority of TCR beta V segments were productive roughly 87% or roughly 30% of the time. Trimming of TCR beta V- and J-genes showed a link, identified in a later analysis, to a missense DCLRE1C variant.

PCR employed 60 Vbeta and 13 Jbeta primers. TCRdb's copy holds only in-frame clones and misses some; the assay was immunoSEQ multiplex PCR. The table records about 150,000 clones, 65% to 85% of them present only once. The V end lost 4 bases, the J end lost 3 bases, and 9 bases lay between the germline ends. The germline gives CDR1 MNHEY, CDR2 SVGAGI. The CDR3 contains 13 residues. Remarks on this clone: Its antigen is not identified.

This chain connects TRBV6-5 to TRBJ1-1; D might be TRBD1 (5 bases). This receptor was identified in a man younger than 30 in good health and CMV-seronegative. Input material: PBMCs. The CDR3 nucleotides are TGTGCCAGCAGTTTCTCCAGGGACACTGAAGCTTTCTTT. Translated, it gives CASSFSRDTEAFF.